This entry lists 3 T cell receptor beta chains sequenced from one sample in a study of immune evolution from preneoplasia to lung adenocarcinoma (dated by TCRdb to the early 2020s). To prepare the library, the immunoSEQ multiplex PCR assay was applied. This is the immuneACCESS table as TCRdb keeps it, with only in-frame sequences that have V and J called. A part of the clones is gone; compared with another copy, unresolved V genes explain less than half, and the rest is unexplained. The sample table contains about 4,900 clones; only one count was recorded for 88% of them. The ten top clones hold 2% to 2.5% of the sample. The sequencing input was FFPE atypical adenomatous hyperplasia tissue from the lung. What the cell subset or site label conveys for this sample: atypical adenomatous hyperplasia (AAH), lung preneoplasia. All receptors come from a person aged 65 to 79 with lung adenocarcinoma.

V usage is TRBV7-9 and J usage is TRBJ2-7, with D possibly being TRBD2 (6 bases). The CDR3 runs 15 residues. The ends were cut back, 1 base at V and 1 base at J, with 11 bases in the middle. CDR1 is SEHNR, CDR2 FQNEAQ, per germline (reference sequence). CDR3 bases: TGTGCCAGCAGCTTAGGGGACTTCCCTTCCTACGAGCAGTACTTC. Its translation is CASSLGDFPSYEQYF.

This clone was counted only a few times. This chain joins TRBV6-4 and TRBJ2-7; D gene ambiguous. Germline loops: CDR1 MRHNA, CDR2 SNTAGT. CDR3 size: 11 residues. V lost 8 bases, J lost 11 bases, and 16 bases lay in between. In nucleotides, the CDR3 is TGTGCCAGCGATCGACCTCGCAGGAAGTACTTC. It is translated as CASDRPRRKYF.

V usage is TRBV9 and J usage is TRBJ1-5; 7 bases map to TRBD1. This CDR3 spans 14 amino acids. The germline CDR1 and CDR2 sequences are SGDLS and YYNGEE. V dropped 0 bases and J dropped 5; count of bases not matched to a gene: 2. The DNA for the CDR3 is TGTGCCAGCAGCGTAGAAGGGGGCTATCAGCCCCAGCATTTT. Its protein is CASSVEGGYQPQHF.